The clone carrying this T cell receptor beta chain was picked up a small number of times. The antigen is not known. The data were obtained in a study of T cell repertoires in cytomegalovirus infection. Study as a whole: It can be stated that public TCR beta signatures indicated CMV infection as well as a matching HLA type.

Per the germline V gene, CDR1 is MNHNY and CDR2 is SVGAGI (reference sequence). V lost 4 bases, J lost 7 bases, and 5 bases stayed unmatched. The CDR3 extends over 13 amino acids. Study findings and constraints: Summed public TCR beta family frequency identified CMV carriers bearing the relevant HLA. Clonotype analysis showed dominance of the ex vivo response by HLA-C-restricted CMV-specific TCR beta clonotypes.

Via MiXCR, TCRdb re-called the reads, giving one row per CDR3 protein. The table includes about 180,000 distinct CDR3 sequences, approximately 14% detected once. The chain employs TRBV6-6 and TRBJ1-2; 8 nucleotides match TRBD1. This receptor was taken from a human donor in good health (CMV status not recorded). Some clones in this sample may be carry-over from other donors' samples. The sequencing input was PBMCs. DNA of the CDR3: TGTGCCAGCAGTTCGACAGGACAGGGTGGCTACACCTTC. Protein product: CASSSTGQGGYTF.